This T cell receptor beta chain was documented in a study of blood T cell repertoires in COVID-19 (dated by TCRdb to the early 2020s). At the level of the whole study: Samples from collaborators originated in the United States, Italy and Spain and spanned both the acute and convalescent phases of COVID-19. The material from the prospective study consisted of cDNA or gDNA derived from T cells, B-cell-depleted T cells, or PBMCs. Where available, HLA class I and class II types were taken from metadata supplied by the sample provider and were not determined by assay-based typing. The sample metadata nearly always contained a de-identified subject ID, COVID-19 status, age in years and sex. The dataset comprised deeply sampled blood TCRbeta repertoires from subjects exposed to, actively infected with, or recovered from COVID-19. The samples were drawn from two sources: the first 160 participants of the ongoing ImmuneRACE study, and 1,200 or so subjects contributed by 6 global collaborators. The repertoires were released in a freely available public database meant as a resource for research on the immune response to SARS-CoV-2. Here is what the overall study found, with its caveats: Clinical and demographic metadata were provided uncurated, with the amount varying by source and participant.

TCRbeta CDR3 regions were amplified from genomic DNA by means of the immunoSEQ Assay, a bias-controlled multiplex PCR. Under the source paper's analysis protocol: Within the assay, amplification of reference gene primers was used to estimate how many nucleated cells each sample contained. To quantify the absolute abundance of each unique TCRbeta CDR3 rearrangement, sequence reads were collapsed and filtered. Productive Simpson clonality was computed per sample as the square root of Simpson's diversity index over productive rearrangements. TCRdb carries this immuneACCESS record with in-frame sequences only. Its versions omit some clonotypes, under half of them owing to an unresolved V gene in the studies checked, with the rest unexplained. The DNA was the basis for D and trimming; V, J and clone size are from that table. The sample table lists a few hundred thousand clones, about 80% of them with a count of one. The ten largest clones capture roughly 1.9% of the sample.

A second Seattle source provided samples from volunteer blood donors who had recovered from COVID-19. Whole blood was collected in K2EDTA tubes by collaborating institutions according to the institutions' own protocols. Collaborator samples were shipped for TCRbeta analysis as frozen whole blood, isolated PBMCs, or DNA extracted from either sample type. Points on this clone: Its antigen specificity is not known. Qualities for individual bases were not recorded, and no much larger clone is one base off.

CDR1 SGHVS and CDR2 FQNEAQ are derived from the germline V gene. The CDR3 runs 13 amino acids, cysteine and phenylalanine included. CDR3 DNA only is kept here, 39 bases in frame from base 1. V loses 5 bases of germline sequence and J loses 9 bases, and the interval between the two ends is 14 bases. The clonotype was recovered from a man aged 25 to 40 who had recovered from COVID-19. The specimen was peripheral blood. The chain couples TRBV7-8 to TRBJ2-1, with TRBD2 perhaps the D gene, on 5 matching bases. CDR3 region: CASSEIPEGEQFF. Here is the DNA: TGTGCCAGCAGCGAAATTCCCGAGGGTGAGCAGTTCTTC. The variable domain in full, with residues beyond the CDR3 obtained from the reference TRBV7-8 and TRBJ2-1 genes, is GAGVSQSPRYKVAKRGQDVALRCDPISGHVSLFWYQQALGQGPEFLTYFQNEAQLDKSGLPSDRFFAERPEGSVSTLKIQRTQQEDSAVYLCASSEIPEGEQFFGPGTRLTVL.